This T cell receptor (beta chain) appears in the sequencing data of a study of early T cells in non-severe SARS-CoV-2 infection. The sample holds a few counts of this clonotype. Its antigen is as yet unknown. Study-level points and caveats: Using VDJdb, the matching emphasized anti-spike CD8 responses while missing private and CD4 specificities.

Attachment of unique molecular identifiers to individual cDNA molecules was performed. TCRdb reprocessed the 5' RACE reads via MiXCR and lists one record per CDR3 protein. The data contain around 78,000 distinct CDR3 sequences, about an eighth of them singletons. With V trimmed by 5 bases and J by 6 bases, 9 bases remained unmatched. Germline CDR1 is MNHEY and CDR2 is SMNVEV (reference sequence). This CDR3 spans 16 amino acids. V usage is TRBV27 and J usage is TRBJ2-2; 10 bases match TRBD1. The sequenced sample was whole blood. The receptor was isolated from an adult who was a healthcare worker with PCR-confirmed SARS-CoV-2 infection or an uninfected control (not recorded which). DNA for the CDR3: TGTGCCAGCAGTCCTTGGACAGGGGGTTTGGCCGGGGAGCTGTTTTTT. Its protein is CASSPWTGGLAGELFF.